This TCR beta chain was sequenced in a study of CD8 T cells in Susac syndrome. Germline-derived CDR1 and CDR2 are SEHNR and FQNEAQ (reference sequence). The V and J ends lost 8 bases and 3 bases respectively, with 8 bases between them. CDR3 size: 11 residues. The table lists this clonotype with a count of one. In blood CD8+ and CD4+ T cells, TCR beta underwent sequencing. The multiple sclerosis control group comprised treatment-naive patients with stable or active relapsing-remitting disease. TEMRA cells were FACS-enriched, while CD8+ and CD4+ T cells were negatively isolated. It was with random hexamers that about 0.45 to 1 ug RNA was reverse transcribed. Across 54 Vbeta and 13 Jbeta, immunoSEQ multiplex PCR amplified TCR beta CDR3. TCRdb reprocessed the immunoSEQ multiplex PCR reads via MiXCR and lists one record per CDR3 protein. The table shows hundreds of thousands of distinct CDR3 sequences, with roughly 85% occurring only once.

The sequenced sample consisted of CD8+ T cells from PBMCs. This TCR derives from a human donor with multiple sclerosis. The rearrangement joins TRBV7-9 to TRBJ2-7; D is unresolved. The chain's CDR3 is CASGLNYEQYF. In DNA form, the CDR3 reads TGTGCCAGCGGATTGAACTACGAGCAGTACTTC.